This TCR beta chain was identified in a study of circulating and synovial CD4+ cells in juvenile arthritis. Trimming took 7 bases from V and 4 from J; bases not matched to a gene: 8. The CDR3 length is 15 residues. Germline lookup yields CDR1 SNHLY and CDR2 FYNNEI. The study, taken as a whole, reports: These blood cells shared more CDR3 sequences with synovium than bulk blood.

Assay used: immunoSEQ multiplex PCR; TCRdb lists only in-frame clones, some missing. The table shows about 33,000 clones, with roughly 96% occurring only once. Comments on this clone: Antigen unknown.

What was sequenced was CD4+ T cells from blood. This sequence was found in a human donor with juvenile idiopathic arthritis. This rearrangement joins TRBV2 to TRBJ2-7; TRBD2 matches 12 bases. For the CDR3, the DNA is TGTGCCAGCACCCCGACTAGCGGGAGAGGTTACGAGCAGTACTTC. Protein product: CASTPTSGRGYEQYF.